This T cell receptor beta chain was documented in a study of naive CD8 T cells in extremely preterm neonates. This clone has only one observation. Its antigen remains unidentified. The assay was immunoSEQ multiplex PCR, and TCRdb's table has in-frame clones only and misses some. This table holds around 6,000 clones, approximately 98% found once. General study points: Compared with older groups, preterm CDR3s were shorter, with fewer N additions and less trimming.

Deliveries were elective term cesareans at roughly 35-42 weeks, with no labor or membrane rupture. Sorting kept Annexin V-negative CD3+CD8+CD45RA+CCR7+ naive T cells. Germline V CDR1 and CDR2: MNHEY, SVGAGI. V was shortened by 8 bases and J by 1 base, with 12 bases between the two germline ends. This CDR3 is 13 amino acids long. The source material was naive CD8+ T cells from cord blood. V and J are TRBV6-5 and TRBJ2-7, with a tentative D call TRBD2 (5 bases). The source of this sequence is a newborn in good health. DNA for the CDR3: TGTGCCAGCTCTGGCGGGCCGTCCTACGAGCAGTACTTC. This sequence encodes CASSGGPSYEQYF.